This TCR beta chain was documented in a study of EBV T-cell therapy then PD-1 blockade in nasopharyngeal carcinoma. Turning to this clone: Its matching antigen is unknown.

The treatment here: AdE1-LMPpoly-expanded autologous EBV-specific T-cell therapy followed by anti-PD-1 nivolumab. Germline CDR1 and CDR2: MNHEY and SMNVEV (reference sequence). The CDR3 sequence is 16 residues long. Trimming at V came to 1 base and at J to 3 bases, leaving 6 bases not matched to a gene. The method was immunoSEQ multiplex PCR; TCRdb's version includes in-frame clones alone and lacks a portion of them. The sample includes approximately 13,000 clones, 80% to 85% of them seen just once. The sequence was obtained from a man aged 35-49 years with nasopharyngeal carcinoma. The source was CD8+ T cells from blood, collected around day 100 from a patient whose treatment included autologous EBV-specific T cells and nivolumab. The chain recombines TRBV27 with TRBJ2-5, with 9 bases lining up with TRBD2. The CDR3 protein is CASSLLKRGAKETQYF. CDR3 bases: TGTGCCAGCAGTTTATTGAAGCGGGGGGCCAAAGAGACCCAGTACTTC.